This T cell receptor beta chain is from a study of T-cell reconstitution after alpha-beta-depleted transplantation in children. General study results and limits: For some patients, TCRbeta diversity was high at day 60 because of recipient T cells and thymic progenitors that survived. By one year post-transplant, T-cell counts and diversity largely arose from T cells that were newly produced. In patients about two months after transplant, alpha-beta T cells reportedly arose from several hundred expanded graft clones.

From germline, CDR1 is MGHDK and CDR2 SYGVNS. The CDR3 is made up of 15 amino acids. Trimming took 3 bases from V and 3 from J; bases not matched to a gene: 3. This clonotype appeared a few times. No antigen is known for it. Unique molecular identifiers featured in how the TCRbeta library was prepared. TCRdb recomputed calls from the PCR reads with MiXCR, one row per CDR3 protein. Of 400,000 to 450,000 distinct CDR3 sequences listed, around two fifths were seen once; the top ten hold under 35%. This chain joins TRBV25-1 and TRBJ2-3, with 10 positions matching TRBD2. This material consisted of PBMCs, taken before TCRalphabeta/CD19-depleted stem cell transplant. The TCR sequence derives from a girl aged 2 to 9 with aplastic anemia, due to receive a stem cell transplant. CDR3 coding DNA: TGTGCCAGCAGTGAGGGGACTAGCGCGACAGATACGCAGTATTTT. This sequence encodes CASSEGTSATDTQYF.